The next 29 T cell receptor beta chains were all read from a single sample in a study of regulatory and conventional T cells in RAG deficiency. The sorted conventional CD4+ T cells were CD25-low and CD127-high, with genomic DNA sequenced. This table comes from immunoSEQ multiplex PCR, and its TCRdb copy is limited to in-frame clones, with some not included. The sample has over 2,500 clones, approximately 84% seen once. Input material: CD4+ effector T cells sorted from blood. Source of these receptors: a human donor with RAG deficiency presenting as severe combined immunodeficiency.

V and J are TRBV1 and TRBJ2-6; no DNA check was done on the table's D call, TRBD2. TRBV1 is reported as a pseudogene. The CDR3 runs to 12 residues. The CDR3 DNA reads as TGCACCAGCAGGAGTCGGGCCAACGTCCTGACTTTC. As protein: CTSRSRANVLTF.

This rearrangement joins TRBV5-4 to TRBJ2-5, with TRBD2 matching 7 bases. This CDR3 contains 15 residues. J gave up 7 bases and V 0 bases, and 9 bases lay outside the gene matches. The germline V gene encodes CDR1 SGHNT and CDR2 YYREEE (reference sequence). The CDR3 loop is CASSLDLTTGGTQYF. The CDR3 DNA is TGTGCCAGCAGCTTGGATCTCACCACGGGGGGGACCCAGTACTTC.

The rearrangement uses TRBV29-1 and TRBJ2-1, with a possible D match to TRBD2 (5 bases). Trimming took 5 bases from V and 1 from J, leaving 6 bases between them. The CDR3 extends over 12 amino acids. CDR1 is SQVTM, CDR2 ANQGSEA, per germline. CDR3 region: CSVRRSYNEQFF. The CDR3 DNA reads TGCAGCGTTAGGAGGTCCTACAATGAGCAGTTCTTC.

The chain couples TRBV7-2 to TRBJ2-7; D gene unclear. CDR1 SGHTA and CDR2 FQGNSA come from the germline V gene. The V end lost 5 bases, the J end lost 3 bases, and 14 bases lay between the germline ends. The CDR3 has 14 residues. The CDR3 protein is CASSPPMKGYEQYF. CDR3 nucleotide sequence: TGTGCCAGCAGCCCGCCCATGAAGGGCTACGAGCAGTACTTC.

This clone was seen just once. This chain connects TRBV5-5 to TRBJ1-1, with D possibly matching TRBD1 (5 bases). From germline, CDR1 is SGHKS and CDR2 YYEKEE (reference sequence). CDR3 length: 14 residues. Between the trimmed V and J ends, which lost 6 bases and 3 bases, there was a span of 15 bases. The CDR3 loop is CASTTRAPHTEAFF. CDR3 bases: TGTGCCAGCACCACCAGGGCCCCCCACACTGAAGCTTTCTTT.

CDR3 DNA sequence: TGTGCCTGTGACAGGGGGGTCACTGAAGCTTTCTTT. It codes for CACDRGVTEAFF. The genes are TRBV30 and TRBJ1-1, with TRBD1 matching over 9 bases. Germline CDR1 GTSNPN, CDR2 SVGIG (reference sequence). CDR3 size: 12 residues. V was clipped by 6 bases and J by 4 bases; unmatched bases: 3.

The sample holds one count of this clone. This chain connects TRBV7-8 to TRBJ2-3, with D hard to call. V lost 0 bases and J lost 6, with 7 bases in between. The CDR3 covers 13 residues. CDR1 is SGHVS and CDR2 is FQNEAQ in the germline V gene. This CDR3 is CASSLALWDTQYF. The CDR3 nucleotides read TGTGCCAGCAGCTTAGCGCTTTGGGATACGCAGTATTTT.

The chain has TRBV4-1 and TRBJ2-7, with D perhaps given as TRBD1 or TRBD2 (5 bases each). Trimming stripped 1 base from V and 2 bases from J, with 12 bases between. The CDR3 loop spans 15 amino acids. The germline V gene has CDR1 MGHRA and CDR2 YSYEKL. The CDR3 here is CASSQVEGQTYEQYF. The CDR3 DNA reads TGCGCCAGCAGCCAAGTCGAGGGGCAAACCTACGAGCAGTACTTC.

This chain uses TRBV18 with TRBJ1-2; D uncertain. V was trimmed by 3 bases and J by 6 bases, leaving 11 bases between them. CDR1 KGHSH and CDR2 LQKENI come from the germline V gene. This CDR3 has 13 residues. CDR3 amino acids: CASSPTRRHGYTF. In DNA form, the CDR3 reads TGTGCCAGCTCACCGACACGGAGGCATGGCTACACCTTC.

This chain joins TRBV20-1 and TRBJ1-4; D not resolved. The CDR3 extends over 10 amino acids. V was trimmed by 2 bases and J by 7 bases, leaving 2 bases between them. The germline CDR1 and CDR2 sequences are DFQATT and SNEGSKA (reference sequence). CDR3 protein: CSARSEKLFF. The CDR3 nucleotides read TGCAGTGCTAGAAGTGAAAAACTGTTTTTT.

The rearrangement links TRBV6-5 to TRBJ2-1, with D unresolved. Germline V gene data show CDR1 as MNHEY and CDR2 as SVGAGI. V was clipped by 2 bases and J by 6 bases, with 11 bases between them. This CDR3 has 14 amino acids. CDR3: CASSYQAETNEQFF. DNA for the CDR3: TGTGCCAGCAGTTACCAGGCCGAGACCAATGAGCAGTTCTTC.

The rearrangement joins TRBV6-6 to TRBJ2-7; no reliable D call. The CDR3 is 14 residues long. Between the trimmed V and J ends, which lost 0 bases and 3 bases, there was a span of 9 bases. Germline CDR1 reads MNHNY; CDR2 reads SVGAGI (reference sequence). CDR3 in amino acids: CASSYSRPNYEQYF. The CDR3 bases are TGTGCCAGCAGTTACTCGCGACCTAACTACGAGCAGTACTTC.

The genes are TRBV9 and TRBJ2-1; D may be TRBD1 (5 bases). This CDR3 is 15 amino acids long. V gave up 6 bases and J gave up 0 bases, with 13 bases separating them. The germline gives CDR1 SGDLS, CDR2 YYNGEE. The CDR3 DNA sequence: TGTGCCAGCACCCCGGACATTCGCTCCTACAATGAGCAGTTCTTC. Amino acids: CASTPDIRSYNEQFF.

A few counts support this clone. This chain joins TRBV7-9 and TRBJ1-2; D is uncertain. This CDR3 has 12 residues. The V gene's germline CDR1 is SEHNR and CDR2 FQNEAQ (reference sequence). V lost 5 bases and J 6 bases, leaving 10 bases between the germline ends. Here the CDR3 reads CASSPLGDGYTF. The CDR3 nucleotides read TGTGCCAGCAGCCCCCTCGGGGATGGCTACACCTTC.

The V gene is TRBV6-1, the J gene TRBJ1-1; 7 positions match TRBD1. The CDR3 has 15 residues. Germline-derived CDR1 and CDR2 are MNHNS and SASEGT. The J segment lost 0 bases and the V segment lost 5 bases, leaving 6 bases of the junction unmatched. In DNA, the CDR3 is TGTGCCAGCAGTTTGTTAGGGGGCGTGAACACTGAAGCTTTCTTT. It encodes CASSLLGGVNTEAFF.

CDR3 residues: CASSSRLLDTQYF. In nucleotides, the CDR3 is TGTGCCAGCAGCTCTCGACTGCTTGATACGCAGTATTTT. V gene TRBV7-9 combines with J gene TRBJ2-3; D gene ambiguous. There are 13 residues in the CDR3. V was shortened by 4 bases and J by 6 bases, with 11 bases between the two germline ends. Germline V gene data show CDR1 as SEHNR and CDR2 as FQNEAQ (reference sequence).

This sequence joins TRBV28 and TRBJ2-3; unclear D gene. CDR3 length: 12 residues. V lost 4 bases and J lost 7, with 9 bases in between. Germline CDR1 is MDHEN and CDR2 is SYDVKM. The CDR3 spells CASSSQVYTQYF. CDR3 sequence (DNA): TGTGCCAGCAGTTCACAAGTTTATACGCAGTATTTT.

The chain uses TRBV6-4 and TRBJ2-7, with 7 bases matching TRBD1. The CDR3 extends over 14 amino acids. The ends lost 4 bases at V and 0 bases at J; junction bases unmatched: 3. CDR1 is MRHNA, CDR2 SNTAGT, per germline. CDR3 bases: TGTGCCAGCAGTGCGGACAGGAGCTCCTACGAGCAGTACTTC. It specifies CASSADRSSYEQYF.

CDR3 DNA sequence: TGTGCCTGGAGTTCGGGACAGAGCCCAGATACGCAGTATTTT. Residues: CAWSSGQSPDTQYF. The V call is TRBV30, the J call TRBJ2-3; 7 nucleotides agree with TRBD1. The CDR3 length is 14 residues. V lost 2 bases, J lost 4 bases, and 6 bases stayed unmatched. CDR1 and CDR2 (germline): GTSNPN, SVGIG (reference sequence).

This chain joins TRBV7-3 and TRBJ1-1, with TRBD1 matching 8 bases. Trimming cost V 2 bases and J 0 bases; bases outside gene matches: 5. CDR3 length: 16 amino acids. The V gene's germline CDR1 is SGHTA and CDR2 FQGTGA. The CDR3 here is CASSLQPGGMNTEAFF. DNA of the CDR3: TGTGCCAGCAGCTTACAGCCAGGGGGCATGAACACTGAAGCTTTCTTT.

V usage is TRBV27 and J usage is TRBJ2-7; D remains ambiguous. The CDR3 runs to 13 residues. Germline CDR1 MNHEY, CDR2 SMNVEV (reference sequence). Between the trimmed V and J ends, which lost 4 bases and 4 bases, there was a span of 11 bases. CDR3 sequence reads: CASSSLSVYEQYF. CDR3 coding DNA: TGTGCCAGCAGTTCGCTATCAGTTTACGAGCAGTACTTC.

The chain uses TRBV7-3 and TRBJ2-5; possibly TRBD1 for D (5 bases). The CDR3 totals 14 residues. V was shortened by 3 bases and J by 2 bases, with 10 bases between the two germline ends. The germline V gene encodes CDR1 SGHTA and CDR2 FQGTGA. CDR3 sequence: CASSFRTGQETQYF. The CDR3 nucleotides are TGTGCCAGCAGCTTTCGTACAGGACAAGAGACCCAGTACTTC.

The V gene is TRBV18, the J gene TRBJ2-1; TRBD1 matches at 8 bases. The CDR3 loop spans 15 amino acids. CDR1 and CDR2 from the germline V gene are KGHSH and LQKENI. Trimming at V came to 4 bases and at J to 5 bases, leaving 7 bases not matched to a gene. CDR3 loop: CASSLFTGQDNEQFF. The CDR3 DNA reads as TGTGCCAGCTCACTTTTTACGGGACAGGACAATGAGCAGTTCTTC.

The chain joins TRBV5-4 to TRBJ1-5; D gene uncertain. Trimming cost V 2 bases and J 9 bases, with 9 bases left between them. Germline assignment: CDR1 SGHNT and CDR2 YYREEE (reference sequence). CDR3 length equals 12 residues. The CDR3 coding sequence is TGTGCCAGCAGCTTCCCGTTGGGGCCCCAGCATTTT. Its translation is CASSFPLGPQHF.

The V gene is TRBV7-2, the J gene TRBJ1-5; D may be TRBD1 (5 bases). V lost 0 bases and J 5 bases, leaving 11 bases between the germline ends. CDR3 size: 15 residues. Germline V lookup: CDR1 SGHTA, CDR2 FQGNSA. The CDR3 DNA is TGTGCCAGCAGCTTAGCGCCGCCGGGGGATCAGCCCCAGCATTTT. This translates into CASSLAPPGDQPQHF.

Only one count was recorded for this clone. The chain carries TRBV18 and TRBJ2-4; D is possibly TRBD1 or TRBD2 (5 bases each). Germline V CDR1 and CDR2: KGHSH, LQKENI. The CDR3 length is 13 residues. With 5 bases removed from V and 15 bases from J, the gap between germline ends came to 20 bases. The CDR3 here is CASSYSEGRMGYF. The CDR3 DNA sequence: TGTGCCAGCTCATACAGCGAGGGGCGGATGGGGTACTTC. Full variable domain (remainder filled in from reference TRBV18 and TRBJ2-4): NAGVMQNPRHLVRRRGQEARLRCSPMKGHSHVYWYRQLPEEGLKFMVYLQKENIIDESGMPKERFSAEFPKEGPSILRIQQVVRGDSAAYFCASSYSEGRMGYFGAGTRLSVL.

The chain joins TRBV28 to TRBJ1-5; no firm D call. The germline CDR1 and CDR2 sequences are MDHEN and SYDVKM. The CDR3 contains 14 residues. Deletions cut 1 base from V and 0 bases from J, with 4 bases between. In nucleotides, the CDR3 is TGTGCCAGCAGTTTATCAGGTAGCAATCAGCCCCAGCATTTT. Amino acids: CASSLSGSNQPQHF.

The rearrangement uses TRBV6-5 and TRBJ1-2; no definite D call. The length of the CDR3 is 14 residues. Germline CDR1 reads MNHEY; CDR2 reads SVGAGI. Trimming removed 6 bases from V and 5 bases from J, with 16 bases in between. The CDR3 protein is CASSPRWPQYGYTF. The DNA of the CDR3 is TGTGCCAGCAGCCCTAGGTGGCCCCAGTATGGCTACACCTTC.

The genes are TRBV14 and TRBJ2-2; D is undetermined. The germline gives CDR1 SGHDN, CDR2 FVKESK. V lost 1 base and J 6 bases, leaving 6 bases between the germline ends. The length of the CDR3 is 13 residues. CDR3 protein: CASSQGAAGELFF. CDR3 bases: TGTGCCAGCAGCCAAGGGGCGGCCGGGGAGCTGTTTTTT.